The clone carrying this TCR beta chain was seen once. Antigen unknown. This sample was included in a study of neoadjuvant anti-PD-1 for oral cavity cancer. PBMC libraries mostly used 450 to 600 ng of input genomic DNA, with six replicates per sample. Some clones are missing from TCRdb's copy, which holds only in-frame ones; the method was immunoSEQ multiplex PCR. The repertoire has about 15,000 clones, 64% of them found once; the top ten carry around 2.7%. Overall study findings and caveats: Higher pretreatment Treg/Th17 ratios tracked higher pretreatment blood clonality. With a few patients per group, TCR findings need larger cohorts.

This TCR was sampled from a person between 40 and 79 years old with oral cavity squamous cell carcinoma. The source material was PBMCs, sampled before nivolumab (anti-PD-1) treatment.

The CDR3, as DNA: TGTGCCAGCAGTGAAGGGGGGACAGCCATCTACGAGCAGTACTTC. It codes for CASSEGGTAIYEQYF. This chain joins TRBV6-1 and TRBJ2-7; 7 positions agree with TRBD1. CDR1 MNHNS and CDR2 SASEGT come from the germline V gene. The CDR3 covers 15 residues. Unmatched junction bases numbered 6, after V lost 1 base and J lost 3 bases.